This record covers a single T cell receptor (beta chain). Study processing details: Researchers report that nucleated cell counts were estimated from reference gene primer amplification. TCRdb's copy holds only in-frame clones and misses some; the assay was immunoSEQ multiplex PCR. V, J and clone size derive from that table, while D and trimming were established from the DNA sequence. The profile covers roughly 120,000 clones, with around 90% appearing a single time and under 4.5% taken by the ten largest. The record originates from a study of blood T cell repertoires in COVID-19. Sample: peripheral blood. This TCR came from a woman in her sixties with COVID-19, enrolled during active disease.

This CDR3 is CASSRQPRSGGTIYF. CDR3 in DNA: TGTGCCAGCAGTCGACAGCCCCGATCCGGGGGCACCATATATTTT. The rearrangement links TRBV6-5 to TRBJ1-3; D is perhaps TRBD1 (5 bases). CDR1 and CDR2 (germline): MNHEY, SVGAGI. The CDR3 is 15 amino acids. Deletions cut 5 bases from V and 9 bases from J, with 20 bases between.